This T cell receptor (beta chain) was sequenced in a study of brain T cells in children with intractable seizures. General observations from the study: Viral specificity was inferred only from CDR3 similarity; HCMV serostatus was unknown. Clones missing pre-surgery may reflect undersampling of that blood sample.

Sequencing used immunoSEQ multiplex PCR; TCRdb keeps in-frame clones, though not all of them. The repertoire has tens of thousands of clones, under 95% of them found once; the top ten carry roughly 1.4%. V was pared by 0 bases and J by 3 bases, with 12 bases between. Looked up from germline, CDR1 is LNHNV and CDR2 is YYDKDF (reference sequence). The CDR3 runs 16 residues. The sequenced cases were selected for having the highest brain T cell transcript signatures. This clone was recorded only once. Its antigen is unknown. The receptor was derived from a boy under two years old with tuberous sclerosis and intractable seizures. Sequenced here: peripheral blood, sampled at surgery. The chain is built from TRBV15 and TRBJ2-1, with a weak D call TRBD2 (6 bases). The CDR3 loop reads CATSRDAGPIYNEQFF. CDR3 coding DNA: TGTGCCACCAGCAGAGACGCGGGGCCGATCTACAATGAGCAGTTCTTC. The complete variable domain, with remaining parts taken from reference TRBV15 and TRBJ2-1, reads DAMVIQNPRYQVTQFGKPVTLSCSQTLNHNVMYWYQQKSSQAPKLLFHYYDKDFNNEADTPDNFQSRRPNTSFCFLDIRSPGLGDTAMYLCATSRDAGPIYNEQFFGPGTRLTVL.